The sequence of this TCR beta chain was determined in a study of T-cell reconstitution after alpha-beta-depleted transplantation in children. With respect to this clonotype: Its antigen is undetermined.

Study results and limitations: A year had passed since transplant, and T-cell counts and diversity by then came mostly from newly produced T cells. Expanded graft clones numbering several hundred reportedly gave rise to alpha-beta T cells about two months after transplant.

V shed 3 bases and J 7 bases; nucleotides not matched to a gene: 5. This CDR3 contains 17 residues. Germline CDR1 MDHEN, CDR2 SYDVKM. A library of TCRbeta sequences, prepared with unique molecular identifiers, was generated. One entry per CDR3 protein, called by TCRdb with MiXCR from the PCR reads. The sample records approximately 110,000 distinct CDR3 sequences, approximately 22% being singletons. The specimen comprised PBMCs, mostly from graft donor cells, sampled 180 days after TCRalphabeta/CD19-depleted stem cell transplant. This clonotype was obtained from a male patient aged 2-9 years who had a stem cell transplant for chronic granulomatous disease, so the T cells may come from the graft donor. This chain joins TRBV28 and TRBJ2-2; 16 bases fit TRBD2. The CDR3 protein is CASSLGLAGGLGGELFF. The CDR3 DNA reads TGTGCCAGCAGTTTGGGACTAGCGGGAGGGCTTGGCGGGGAGCTGTTTTTT.